The entry that follows covers one T cell receptor (beta chain) sequence. Its antigen is not known. Assay used: immunoSEQ multiplex PCR; TCRdb lists only in-frame clones, some missing. This table holds roughly 82,000 clones, 80% to 90% found once. These data are taken from a study of T cell responses to AZD1222 COVID-19 vaccine. General study results and limits: Baseline serostatus was positive in only a handful of AZD1222 recipients. It should be noted that donors were predominantly white British and more often female, and clonal diversity was possibly underestimated.

The CDR3 is made up of 15 amino acids. The germline gives CDR1 SNHLY, CDR2 FYNNEI. The V segment lost 5 bases and the J segment 5 bases; nucleotides outside the gene matches: 6. The V gene is TRBV2, the J gene TRBJ2-3, with 11 bases lining up with TRBD2. Sequenced material: peripheral blood, taken on day 0 of AZD1222 vaccination. The sequence came from an adult in good health. The DNA of the CDR3 is TGTGCCAGCAGTCTCGATAGCGGGGGGGGAGATACGCAGTATTTT. Its protein is CASSLDSGGGDTQYF.